The 22 T cell receptor beta chains reported below all come from one sample, sequenced in a study of cytomegalovirus exposure and HLA in healthy donors. Sequencing was performed with immunoSEQ multiplex PCR; in TCRdb, only in-frame clones are kept and a portion is missing. The table lists 120,000 to 150,000 clones, roughly nine tenths of them singletons, with 0.55% to 0.8% in the top ten. Material: PBMCs. These receptors all stem from a young man in good health and CMV-seronegative.

The gene calls are TRBV2 and TRBJ2-5, with D possibly matching TRBD1 (7 bases). CDR1 and CDR2 from the germline V gene are SNHLY and FYNNEI. CDR3 length: 13 residues. Trimming left V 7 bases short and J 4 bases short, with 13 bases between. In nucleotides, the CDR3 is TGTGCCAGCACCTCAGGGGGGAGAGAGACCCAGTACTTC. Translation gives CASTSGGRETQYF.

CDR3 in DNA: TGTGCCATTGGACAGGGGGAAGGTAACACTGAAGCTTTCTTT. Translation: CAIGQGEGNTEAFF. The J gene is TRBJ1-1, the V gene TRBV7-9; TRBD1 aligns across 10 bases. The J segment lost 2 bases and the V segment lost 10 bases, leaving 7 bases of the junction unmatched. This CDR3 has 14 amino acids. Germline V lookup: CDR1 SEHNR, CDR2 FQNEAQ (reference sequence).

The chain uses TRBV5-6 and TRBJ2-2, with TRBD1 identical over 10 bases. V shed 4 bases, J shed 6 bases, and the junction held 6 bases outside the gene matches. This CDR3 comprises 15 residues. Per the germline V gene, CDR1 is SGHDT and CDR2 is YYEEEE. The CDR3 spells CASSPGTGVAGELFF. DNA of the CDR3: TGTGCCAGCAGCCCTGGGACAGGGGTGGCCGGGGAGCTGTTTTTT. Variable domain in full (rest from reference TRBV5-6 and TRBJ2-2): DAGVTQSPTHLIKTRGQQVTLRCSPKSGHDTVSWYQQALGQGPQFIFQYYEEEERQRGNFPDRFSGHQFPNYSSELNVNALLLGDSALYLCASSPGTGVAGELFFGEGSRLTVL.

The V gene is TRBV27, the J gene TRBJ1-6; D might be TRBD1 (5 bases). The germline V and J ends were trimmed by 2 bases and 5 bases, with 10 bases remaining between them. Looked up from germline, CDR1 is MNHEY and CDR2 is SMNVEV (reference sequence). The CDR3 runs 15 residues. CDR3 residues: CASSLEWGHNSPLHF. The CDR3 DNA is TGTGCCAGCAGTTTAGAATGGGGCCATAATTCACCCCTCCACTTT.

The chain uses TRBV6-1 and TRBJ1-2; the D gene is possibly TRBD1 (5 bases). The V end lost 6 bases, the J end lost 10 bases, and 18 bases lay between the germline ends. The germline CDR1 and CDR2 sequences are MNHNS and SASEGT. The CDR3 is 13 residues long. Written as DNA, the CDR3 is TGTGCCAGCAGCCTTGTCTTTGAAGGGGTCTACACCTTC. It translates to CASSLVFEGVYTF.

This sequence joins TRBV28 and TRBJ2-1; 12 bases line up with TRBD1. Per the germline V gene, CDR1 is MDHEN and CDR2 is SYDVKM. This CDR3 region has 16 residues. V shed 2 bases, J shed 4 bases, and the junction held 3 bases outside the gene matches. The CDR3 sequence is CASSLGDRGLYNEQFF. CDR3 DNA sequence: TGTGCCAGCAGTTTAGGGGACAGGGGGCTTTACAATGAGCAGTTCTTC.

The chain couples TRBV7-9 to TRBJ2-5; D is possibly TRBD1 (5 bases). Trimming took 2 bases from V and 5 from J, leaving 15 bases between them. The CDR3 is 15 residues long. The V gene's germline CDR1 is SEHNR and CDR2 FQNEAQ (reference sequence). The CDR3 DNA is TGTGCCAGCAGCTTATTCTCTGGGGCGGTCGAGACCCAGTACTTC. Translated, it gives CASSLFSGAVETQYF.

The V call is TRBV6-5, the J call TRBJ1-2; 8 bases align to TRBD1. The V gene end was trimmed by 1 base and the J gene end by 4 bases; junction bases not matched to a gene: 5. This CDR3 has 15 residues. CDR1 is MNHEY, CDR2 SVGAGI, per germline. The CDR3 sequence is CASSYFRGRTYGYTF. The CDR3 bases are TGTGCCAGCAGTTACTTCAGGGGGCGCACCTATGGCTACACCTTC.

The V call is TRBV5-4, the J call TRBJ1-2, with TRBD1 identical over 9 bases. V gave up 4 bases and J gave up 0 bases; unmatched junction bases: 7. CDR1 is SGHNT and CDR2 is YYREEE in the germline V gene (reference sequence). CDR3 size: 16 residues. The CDR3 bases are TGTGCCAGCAGCAACGGACAGGGGCAGGCTAACTATGGCTACACCTTC. Protein sequence: CASSNGQGQANYGYTF.

The CDR3 DNA reads as TGTGCCAGCAGCGTAGCTTTCTCTAACACCGGGGAGCTGTTTTTT. Its protein product is CASSVAFSNTGELFF. V gene TRBV9 combines with J gene TRBJ2-2; no firm D call. Trimming took 0 bases from V and 2 from J, leaving 8 bases between them. Germline loops: CDR1 SGDLS, CDR2 YYNGEE. This CDR3 is 15 amino acids long.

The rearrangement joins TRBV15 to TRBJ2-3, with TRBD2 as a possible D gene (6 bases). There are 16 residues in the CDR3. Between the trimmed V and J ends, which lost 3 bases and 3 bases, there was a span of 16 bases. Germline CDR1 is LNHNV and CDR2 is YYDKDF (reference sequence). The CDR3 loop reads CATSSPWTKGTDTQYF. The CDR3 DNA reads TGTGCCACCAGCAGCCCCTGGACTAAGGGGACAGATACGCAGTATTTT.

The genes are TRBV4-1 and TRBJ1-1, with D perhaps TRBD1 (5 bases). This CDR3 comprises 17 residues. V dropped 0 bases and J dropped 1 base, with 15 bases sitting between them. Germline lookup yields CDR1 MGHRA and CDR2 YSYEKL. In DNA, the CDR3 is TGCGCCAGCAGCCAAGAGGCGGGGGTGGGTGCGAACACTGAAGCTTTCTTT. Translating it yields CASSQEAGVGANTEAFF.

The V and J genes are TRBV7-8 and TRBJ2-2; 7 bases are shared with TRBD2. Per the germline V gene, CDR1 is SGHVS and CDR2 is FQNEAQ. This CDR3 has 16 residues. The trim removed 5 bases at V and 7 bases at J, leaving 13 bases unmatched. The DNA of the CDR3 is TGTGCCAGCAGCCCCGGGACTAACGTGGTCAGCGGGGAGCTGTTTTTT. Its translation is CASSPGTNVVSGELFF.

V usage is TRBV28 and J usage is TRBJ1-1, with D perhaps matching TRBD1 (6 bases). Germline V gives CDR1 MDHEN, CDR2 SYDVKM. This CDR3 is 12 amino acids long. V was cut by 3 bases and J by 5 bases, with 7 bases left in between. The chain's CDR3 is CASSFTGTEAFF. CDR3 in DNA: TGTGCCAGCAGTTTCACAGGGACTGAAGCTTTCTTT.

The V call is TRBV4-1, the J call TRBJ1-1; D is ambiguous. The length of the CDR3 is 17 residues. V lost 1 base and J 5 bases, leaving 20 bases between the germline ends. Germline CDR1 is MGHRA and CDR2 is YSYEKL. The CDR3 spells CASSQALVGRGWTEAFF. Written as DNA, the CDR3 is TGCGCCAGCAGCCAAGCCCTTGTTGGGCGGGGATGGACTGAAGCTTTCTTT.

The chain uses TRBV5-4 and TRBJ1-2, with D perhaps TRBD1 (6 bases). The CDR3 length is 13 residues. The V end lost 4 bases, the J end lost 9 bases, and 16 bases lay between the germline ends. From germline, CDR1 is SGHNT and CDR2 YYREEE (reference sequence). The CDR3 region has the DNA TGTGCCAGCAGCCCTCGGGAGGGGGTTAGCTACACCTTC. Amino acids: CASSPREGVSYTF.

This chain links TRBV6-5 with TRBJ2-1, with 11 nucleotides matching TRBD2. The CDR3 totals 15 residues. The trim removed 2 bases at V and 8 bases at J, leaving 5 bases unmatched. Germline V gives CDR1 MNHEY, CDR2 SVGAGI. CDR3 nucleotides: TGTGCCAGCAGTTACAATAGCGGGGGGGTGGATGAGCAGTTCTTC. Translated, it gives CASSYNSGGVDEQFF.

The rearrangement joins TRBV5-1 to TRBJ1-2, with D tentatively TRBD1 (6 bases). The germline CDR1 and CDR2 sequences are SGHRS and YFSETQ. The CDR3 runs 15 residues. V lost 4 bases to trimming and J lost 0 bases, with 13 bases between them. For the CDR3, the DNA is TGCGCCAGCAGCGTAGACGGGACAACTAACTATGGCTACACCTTC. This encodes CASSVDGTTNYGYTF.

In DNA, the CDR3 is TGTGCCTGGAGCACAGTCCAAGAGACCCAGTACTTC. Translating it yields CAWSTVQETQYF. The chain is built from TRBV30 and TRBJ2-5, with D unclear. The germline V gene encodes CDR1 GTSNPN and CDR2 SVGIG (reference sequence). CDR3 length equals 12 residues. Trimming pared 3 bases from V and 1 base from J, leaving 6 bases between. The full variable domain, in which reference TRBV30 and TRBJ2-5 provide the parts outside the CDR3, is SQTIHQWPATLVQPVGSPLSLECTVEGTSNPNLYWYRQAAGRGLQLLFYSVGIGQISSEVPQNLSASRPQDRQFILSSKKLLLSDSGFYLCAWSTVQETQYFGPGTRLLVL.

The chain combines TRBV11-3 with TRBJ2-3, with 7 positions matching TRBD2. V trimming: 7 bases; J trimming: 6 bases; junction bases outside the gene matches: 7. Germline CDR1 SGHNT, CDR2 YENEEA. The CDR3 has 13 amino acids. The CDR3 here is CASTLAGADTQYF. CDR3 coding DNA: TGTGCCAGCACCCTGGCGGGAGCGGATACGCAGTATTTT.

The chain recombines TRBV5-4 with TRBJ2-1; 12 nucleotides agree with TRBD2. Germline assignment: CDR1 SGHNT and CDR2 YYREEE (reference sequence). CDR3 length: 16 residues. J lost 1 base, V lost 3 bases, and 2 bases had no gene match. The CDR3 loop reads CASSSGLAGSYNEQFF. CDR3 bases: TGTGCCAGCAGCTCCGGACTAGCGGGGTCCTACAATGAGCAGTTCTTC.

The chain is built from TRBV5-1 and TRBJ1-1, with TRBD1 identical over 9 bases. Germline loops: CDR1 SGHRS, CDR2 YFSETQ. The CDR3 runs to 17 residues. Trimming took 4 bases from V and 1 from J; bases not matched to a gene: 11. For the CDR3, the DNA is TGCGCCAGCAGCCTGGGGACAGGGAATTCCAGGAACACTGAAGCTTTCTTT. This translates into CASSLGTGNSRNTEAFF.